Below are 7 T cell receptor beta chains sequenced from a single sample in a study of vaccination and CD4 T cells after COVID-19. A single record per CDR3 protein comes from TCRdb applying MiXCR to the PCR reads. The sample holds roughly 15,000 distinct CDR3 sequences, roughly three fifths seen once. This sample comprised CD4+ T cells from blood, obtained after SARS-CoV-2 vaccination. These receptors came from a human donor who had recovered from COVID-19.

This clonotype was recorded only once. The chain recombines TRBV6-5 with TRBJ1-6; no reliable D call. V was trimmed by 2 bases and J by 0 bases, leaving 17 bases between them. The CDR3 has 19 amino acids. Germline V CDR1 and CDR2: MNHEY, SVGAGI. For the CDR3, the DNA is TGTGCCAGCAGTTACGGAGGAAAGGAGAGGAGCTCCTATAATTCACCCCTCCACTTT. Translating gives CASSYGGKERSSYNSPLHF.

This clonotype was recorded a few times. The chain has TRBV20-1 and TRBJ2-1; the match to TRBD2 covers 7 bases. V was pared by 3 bases and J by 5 bases, with 16 bases of the junction left unmatched. CDR3 size: 17 residues. Germline V gene data show CDR1 as DFQATT and CDR2 as SNEGSKA (reference sequence). The CDR3 loop reads CSASDPIVGGPDNEQFF. DNA of the CDR3: TGCAGTGCTAGTGATCCCATTGTGGGAGGGCCGGACAATGAGCAGTTCTTC.

This clonotype was observed a single time. The genes are TRBV19 and TRBJ2-7; D is unresolved. V dropped 3 bases and J dropped 5 bases, with 14 bases sitting between them. This CDR3 comprises 14 residues. Germline-derived CDR1 and CDR2 are LNHDA and SQIVND (reference sequence). DNA for the CDR3: TGTGCCAGTAGTATGGTTTCGGATGCCGACGAGCAGTACTTC. Translated, it gives CASSMVSDADEQYF. The full variable domain, rest sourced from reference TRBV19 and TRBJ2-7, is DGGITQSPKYLFRKEGQNVTLSCEQNLNHDAMYWYRQDPGQGLRLIYYSQIVNDFQKGDIAEGYSVSREKKESFPLTVTSAQKNPTAFYLCASSMVSDADEQYFGPGTRLTVT.

The chain joins TRBV19 to TRBJ1-5; 8 nucleotides align to TRBD1. With V trimmed by 7 bases and J by 0 bases, 11 bases remained unmatched. Looked up from germline, CDR1 is LNHDA and CDR2 is SQIVND (reference sequence). This CDR3 spans 17 amino acids. The CDR3 nucleotides read TGTGCCAGTAAGACGAGACAGGGGAACTATAGCAATCAGCCCCAGCATTTT. Amino acids: CASKTRQGNYSNQPQHF.

The rearrangement uses TRBV29-1 and TRBJ1-2, with D tentatively TRBD1 (5 bases). V lost 4 bases and J lost 2, with 14 bases in between. The CDR3 spans 14 residues. Germline V CDR1 and CDR2: SQVTM, ANQGSEA. The CDR3 protein is CSVGGLQLNYGYTF. The CDR3, as DNA: TGCAGCGTTGGGGGGTTACAACTAAACTATGGCTACACCTTC.

This clonotype has a handful of counts. The chain links TRBV20-1 to TRBJ2-5; a possible D gene is TRBD2 (6 bases). CDR3 length equals 16 residues. Trimming removed 4 bases from V and 0 bases from J, with 18 bases in between. The germline V gene has CDR1 DFQATT and CDR2 SNEGSKA (reference sequence). In nucleotides, the CDR3 is TGCAGTGCTACCCCCGCAGCCCGGGACTACCAAGAGACCCAGTACTTC. Its protein product is CSATPAARDYQETQYF.

The CDR3 DNA follows: TGCGCCAGCAGCTTGACTGCGGGAGTTAGCACAGATACGCAGTATTTT. It encodes CASSLTAGVSTDTQYF. V and J are TRBV5-1 and TRBJ2-3; 7 nucleotides match TRBD2. The CDR3 sequence is 16 residues long. Germline V gives CDR1 SGHRS, CDR2 YFSETQ. Trimming cost V 1 base and J 0 bases; bases outside gene matches: 5. The full variable domain, in which reference TRBV5-1 and TRBJ2-3 provide the parts outside the CDR3, is KAGVTQTPRYLIKTRGQQVTLSCSPISGHRSVSWYQQTPGQGLQFLFEYFSETQRNKGNFPGRFSGRQFSNSRSEMNVSTLELGDSALYLCASSLTAGVSTDTQYFGPGTRLTVL.